Listed below are T cell receptor beta chains from one sample, sequenced in a study of CD8+CD57+ T cells in acquired aplastic anemia. TCRdb re-called the reads with MiXCR, one entry per CDR3 protein. This sample has about 81,000 distinct CDR3 sequences; about 45% occur once, and the top ten carry 65% to 80%. Material for sequencing was sorted CD4+, CD8+, or CD8+CD57+ T cells (not recorded which) from PBMCs. These receptors came from a human donor in good health, serving as a control. The CDR3 runs from the conserved cysteine through the conserved F or W. The D gene is left open where the match is weak. Size is omitted from some rows. Given values are once, few, many or a class for expanded clones.

d_call j_call cdr3_length clone_size v_call cdr3_nt cdr3_aa
- TRBJ2-5 14 - TRBV5-1 TGCGCCAGCAGCCCCCTACGGTACCAAGAGACCCAGTACTTC CASSPLRYQETQYF
- TRBJ1-2 15 - TRBV5-1 TGCGCCAGCAGCTTGGGGTCAGGGAATAACTATGGCTACACCTTC CASSLGSGNNYGYTF
- TRBJ2-5 13 - TRBV29-1 TGCAGCGTTGTGTCCAGGGGTGTGGAGACCCAGTACTTC CSVVSRGVETQYF
- TRBJ1-6 14 - TRBV25-1 TGTGCCAGCTCACCAAACAGGGATGATTCACCCCTCCACTTT CASSPNRDDSPLHF
- TRBJ2-5 13 - TRBV19 TGTGCCAGCAGTCCGGACTTAGAAGAGACCCAGTACTTC CASSPDLEETQYF
- TRBJ2-7 15 many TRBV9 TGTGCCAGCAGCGTAGAAGGAGATAGCTCCTACGAGCAGTACTTC CASSVEGDSSYEQYF
- TRBJ2-7 13 few TRBV12-3/TRBV12-4 TGTGCCAGCAGGCCAGGGATTTCCTACGAGCAGTACTTC CASRPGISYEQYF
TRBD2 TRBJ2-3 14 many TRBV20-1 TGCAGTGCGCCACTAGCGGGAGAGGCAGATACGCAGTATTTT CSAPLAGEADTQYF
- TRBJ1-4 13 many TRBV9 TGTGCCAGCAGCGTAGTTAGAGTGAAAAAACTGTTTTTT CASSVVRVKKLFF
- TRBJ2-7 11 - TRBV29-1 TGCAAACATGCCGGGGGAAACGAGCAGTACTTC CKHAGGNEQYF
- TRBJ2-1 11 many TRBV29-1 TGCAGCTGTTATGGTTTCGGGGAGCAGTTCTTC CSCYGFGEQFF
TRBD1 TRBJ1-2 14 - TRBV2 TGTGCCAGCAGCTGGACAGGGGGAGAATGGGGCTACACCTTC CASSWTGGEWGYTF
- TRBJ2-1 15 - TRBV11-2 TGTGGCAGCAGCTTAGATCCGGTCCCAAGCAATGAGCAGTTCTTC CGSSLDPVPSNEQFF
- TRBJ1-1 14 - TRBV9 TGTGCCAGCAGCCCAGGGACCTGGAACACTGAAGCTTTCTTT CASSPGTWNTEAFF
TRBD1 TRBJ2-7 16 - TRBV20-1 TGCAGTGCTCGCCGGGACAGGGCCTCGAGCTCCTACGAGCAGTACTTC CSARRDRASSSYEQYF
- TRBJ1-2 14 many TRBV7-9 TGTGCCAGCAGCTTAGCGCAGAATAACTATGGCTACACCTTC CASSLAQNNYGYTF
TRBD2 TRBJ2-3 18 - TRBV7-2 TGTGCCAGCAGCTTAGCCGTACTAGCGGGGAGAGGCACAGATACGCAGTATTTT CASSLAVLAGRGTDTQYF
TRBD2 TRBJ2-1 13 - TRBV7-8 TGTGCCAGCAACTCGGGAGGGCCCAATGAGCAGTTCTTC CASNSGGPNEQFF
TRBD1 TRBJ1-2 14 many TRBV29-1 TGCAGCGTGGGCCTGACAGGGGCTAACTATGGCTACACCTTC CSVGLTGANYGYTF
TRBD2 TRBJ2-5 18 many TRBV20-1 TGCAGTGCTAGAGAGGAGGGGGCTAGCGGGAGGTATGAGGAGACCCAGTACTTC CSAREEGASGRYEETQYF
- TRBJ2-2 11 many TRBV20-1 TGCAGTGCCCTAGTTGGCGGGGAGCTGTTTTTT CSALVGGELFF
TRBD1 TRBJ2-7 15 - TRBV10-3 TGTGCCATCAGTGACCCCGGACAGGTCTCCTACGAGCAGTACTTC CAISDPGQVSYEQYF
TRBD1 TRBJ2-7 15 - TRBV19 TGTGCCAGTAGTATCGGACAGGGAAGCACCTACGAGCAGTACTTC CASSIGQGSTYEQYF
- TRBJ2-2 10 - TRBV12-3/TRBV12-4 TGTGCCGGCGGCAGTGGGGAGCTGTTTTTT CAGGSGELFF
- TRBJ2-7 17 many TRBV10-1 TGCGCCAGCAGTGAGTACCCACCCGAGAACCTAGGGTACGAGCAGTACTTC CASSEYPPENLGYEQYF
- TRBJ2-7 15 - TRBV7-8 TGTGCCAGCAGCTTACGGTCAGCAGGGCTCTACGAGCAGTACTTC CASSLRSAGLYEQYF
TRBD2 TRBJ2-3 20 - TRBV25-1 TGTGCCAGCAGCTTTGAACGTGGTTCTCCTAGCGGGGAAAGCACAGATACGCAGTATTTT CASSFERGSPSGESTDTQYF
TRBD1 TRBJ1-2 18 - TRBV12-3/TRBV12-4 TGTGCCAGCAGTTTAGGGGACAGAGGGAGTTCCTGGAGGGATGGCTACACCTTC CASSLGDRGSSWRDGYTF
- TRBJ2-5 16 many TRBV7-9 TGTGCCAGCAGCGTTTTTCCGGGACCCCCTGGGGAGACCCAGTACTTC CASSVFPGPPGETQYF
- TRBJ1-4 14 - TRBV10-3 TGTGCCATTCCCATGCCCCCACAGGCTGAAAAACTGTTTTTT CAIPMPPQAEKLFF
TRBD1 TRBJ1-4 17 - TRBV5-1 TGCGCCAGCAGCTTGGACAACAGGGGTTGGTCTAATGAAAAACTGTTTTTT CASSLDNRGWSNEKLFF
- TRBJ1-6 17 many TRBV2 TGTGCCAGCACCGATGAACATGGCGACGTATATAATTCACCCCTCCACTTT CASTDEHGDVYNSPLHF
TRBD2 TRBJ2-3 17 many TRBV19 TGTGCCAGTAGTATAGGGGGGCTAGCGGGTTGGACAGATACGCAGTATTTT CASSIGGLAGWTDTQYF
- TRBJ2-7 11 - TRBV29-1 TGCAGCGGCCTCTTTGAGTCCGAGCAGTACTTC CSGLFESEQYF
TRBD2 TRBJ2-1 14 - TRBV27 TGTGCCAGCAGCCCGTTAGCGGGGTACAATGAGCAGTTCTTC CASSPLAGYNEQFF
TRBD1 TRBJ2-1 15 - TRBV9 TGTGCCAGCAGCGGGGTCGGGACAGGTTGGGCTGAGCAGTTCTTC CASSGVGTGWAEQFF
- TRBJ1-4 15 - TRBV6-1 TGTGCCAGCAGTGAATCAGTAGCAACTAATGAAAAACTGTTTTTT CASSESVATNEKLFF
TRBD1 TRBJ1-2 14 - TRBV2 TGTGCCAGCACCAAGGGGGCGGGGAACTATGGCTACACCTTC CASTKGAGNYGYTF
- TRBJ2-2 14 many TRBV10-2 TGCGCCAGCAGTGAGTCTAGGGACACCGGGGAGCTGTTTTTT CASSESRDTGELFF
- TRBJ1-2 10 - TRBV29-1 TGCAGCGTTGAAAGGGGGGGCTACACCTTC CSVERGGYTF
- TRBJ2-7 16 many TRBV4-1 TGCGCCAGCAGCCCCACAACCCAGATCGCCTCCTACGAGCAGTACTTC CASSPTTQIASYEQYF
TRBD1 TRBJ1-1 18 few TRBV12-5 TGTGCTAGTGGTTTGGTAATCATGGCCGGGACAGGTAGTCCTGAAGCTTTCTTT CASGLVIMAGTGSPEAFF
- TRBJ2-7 13 - TRBV9 TGTGCCAGCAGCGTAAATGGGGGTCGCGAGCAGTACTTC CASSVNGGREQYF
- TRBJ2-3 13 - TRBV5-6 TGTGCCAGCAGATACGGGAGCACAGCTACGCAGTATTTT CASRYGSTATQYF
TRBD1 TRBJ1-5 18 few TRBV13 TGTGCCAGCAGGGTCGCTATAGACAGGGGTGGAAGCAATCAGCCCCAGCATTTT CASRVAIDRGGSNQPQHF
- TRBJ2-7 13 - TRBV9 TGTGCCAGCAGCGTCTCCGGTGGCTACGGGCAGTACTTC CASSVSGGYGQYF
TRBD1 TRBJ1-2 14 - TRBV2 TGTGCCAGCAGGACCACAGGACAGGGCGAAGGCTACACCTTC CASRTTGQGEGYTF
- TRBJ1-4 15 - TRBV6-5 TGTGCCAGCAGTTACAGTGGACAGATTGATGAAAAACTGTTTTTT CASSYSGQIDEKLFF
- TRBJ1-1 13 - TRBV7-6 TGTGCCAGCAGCTTAATGCCGAACACTGAAGCTTTCTTT CASSLMPNTEAFF
- TRBJ1-2 13 - TRBV29-1 TGCAGCGTTGAGACGGGTTCCAACTATGGCTACACCTTC CSVETGSNYGYTF
- TRBJ2-7 12 many TRBV6-1 TGTGCCAGCAGTGTGGAGTGGGCCGAGCAGTACTTC CASSVEWAEQYF
- TRBJ1-2 13 many TRBV4-1 TGCGCCAGCAGCCAATCAGGGAGCTATGGCTACACCTTC CASSQSGSYGYTF
TRBD2 TRBJ2-7 15 - TRBV15 TGTGCCACCAGCAGGACTAGCGGGGGATCCTACGAGCAGTACTTC CATSRTSGGSYEQYF
TRBD1 TRBJ2-1 13 once TRBV9 TGTGCCAGCAGCTCCGGACAGGACAATGAGCAGTTCTTC CASSSGQDNEQFF
TRBD2 TRBJ2-7 13 few TRBV5-4 TGTGCCAGCTCCGGGGGGGCTATAAACGAGCAGTACTTC CASSGGAINEQYF